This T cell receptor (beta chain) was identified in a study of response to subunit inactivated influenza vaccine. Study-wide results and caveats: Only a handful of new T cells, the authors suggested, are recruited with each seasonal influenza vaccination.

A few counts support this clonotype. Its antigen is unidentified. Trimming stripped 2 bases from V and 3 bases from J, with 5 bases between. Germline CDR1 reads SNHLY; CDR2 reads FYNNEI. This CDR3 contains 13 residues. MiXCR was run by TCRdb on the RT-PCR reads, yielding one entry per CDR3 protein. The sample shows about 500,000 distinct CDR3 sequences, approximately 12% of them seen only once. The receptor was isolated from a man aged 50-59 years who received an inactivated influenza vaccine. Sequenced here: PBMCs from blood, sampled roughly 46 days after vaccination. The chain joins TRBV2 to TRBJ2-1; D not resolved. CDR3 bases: TGTGCCAGCAGTGAATACGGCTACAATGAGCAGTTCTTC. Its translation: CASSEYGYNEQFF.